The rows below give T cell receptor beta chains drawn from one sample of a study of blood T cell repertoires in COVID-19. Profiling relied on immunoSEQ multiplex PCR, and the TCRdb table lists in-frame clones only, not all of them. The data contain around 260,000 clones, roughly 85% of them singletons. Sequencing input: peripheral blood. These receptors were collected from a woman in her fifties or sixties who had recovered from COVID-19. Each CDR3 is given with its conserved first and last residue. The D gene is left open where the match is weak. Expanded clones get a size class; other rows say once, few or many, or leave the size out.

D gene	clone size	J gene	V gene	CDR3 protein	CDR3 DNA
-	few	TRBJ2-7	TRBV12-2	CAGRTSGNVTSSYEQYF	TGTGCAGGCCGGACTAGCGGAAACGTAACGAGCTCCTACGAGCAGTACTTC
TRBD2	-	TRBJ2-7	TRBV2	CASNMGLSGYEQYF	TGTGCCAGCAACATGGGACTATCGGGCTACGAGCAGTACTTC
-	-	TRBJ2-3	TRBV27	CASRDFKWDTQYF	TGTGCCAGCAGGGACTTCAAATGGGATACGCAGTATTTT
TRBD1	-	TRBJ2-5	TRBV4-2	CASSQDQTGGSETQYF	TGTGCCAGCAGCCAAGATCAGACAGGGGGCTCGGAGACCCAGTACTTC
TRBD1	-	TRBJ2-1	TRBV11-3	CASSTGGSVNEQFF	TGTGCCAGCAGTACAGGGGGCTCGGTCAATGAGCAGTTCTTC
-	-	TRBJ2-7	TRBV27	CASSFRDTHREQYF	TGTGCCAGCAGTTTCCGGGACACCCATCGGGAGCAGTACTTC
-	-	TRBJ1-5	TRBV2	CASTPLGNQPQHF	TGTGCCAGCACCCCTCTTGGCAATCAGCCCCAGCATTTT
-	-	TRBJ1-1	TRBV21-1	CASSKVGAGAYLNTEAFF	-
TRBD1	-	TRBJ2-1	TRBV19	CASSRVGDRNYNEQFF	TGTGCCAGTAGTAGGGTCGGGGACAGAAACTACAATGAGCAGTTCTTC
TRBD1	-	TRBJ1-4	TRBV30	CAWSGQGEKLFF	TGTGCCTGGAGTGGACAGGGAGAAAAACTGTTTTTT
-	-	TRBJ1-3	TRBV9	CASSSLSWRSGNTIYF	TGTGCCAGCAGCTCCCTCTCGTGGAGGTCTGGAAACACCATATATTTT
TRBD2	-	TRBJ2-1	TRBV28	CASSLLNSGGTYNEQFF	TGTGCCAGCAGTTTACTAAATAGCGGGGGGACCTACAATGAGCAGTTCTTC
TRBD1	-	TRBJ1-6	TRBV4-3	CASSPGRGQGGSPLHF	TGCGCCAGCAGCCCAGGAAGGGGTCAGGGGGGATCACCCCTCCACTTT
TRBD1	-	TRBJ1-1	TRBV7-9	CASGGQGAFF	TGTGCCAGCGGGGGACAGGGTGCTTTCTTT
-	-	TRBJ2-3	TRBV27	CASRRTRDTHTQYF	TGTGCCAGCAGGAGAACCCGGGACACCCATACGCAGTATTTT
-	-	TRBJ2-7	TRBV4-3	CASSQEVGFSDTRQYF	TGCGCCAGCAGCCAAGAGGTCGGATTTAGCGACACGAGGCAGTACTTC
-	once	TRBJ1-2	TRBV6-1	CASSENQGSNGYTF	TGTGCCAGCAGTGAGAATCAGGGATCTAATGGCTACACCTTC
-	-	TRBJ2-5	TRBV19	CASSMVGKETQYF	TGTGCCAGTAGTATGGTGGGCAAAGAGACCCAGTACTTC
-	-	TRBJ2-1	TRBV5-1	CASSLAPGGDNEQFF	TGCGCCAGCAGCTTGGCACCCGGGGGAGACAATGAGCAGTTCTTC
TRBD2	-	TRBJ2-1	TRBV5-4	CASRPTSLTNNEQFF	TGTGCCAGCAGGCCGACTAGCCTTACAAACAATGAGCAGTTCTTC
-	-	TRBJ2-2	TRBV24-1	CATSGTGLDTGELFF	TGTGCCACCAGCGGAACAGGGTTGGACACCGGGGAGCTGTTTTTT
-	once	TRBJ1-4	TRBV18	CASSSMRVNIEKLFF	TGTGCCAGCTCTTCAATGCGGGTTAATATTGAAAAACTGTTTTTT
TRBD2	-	TRBJ2-1	TRBV7-3	CASSWGLLDEQFF	TGTGCCAGCAGCTGGGGACTATTGGATGAGCAGTTCTTC
-	-	TRBJ2-7	TRBV11-2	CASSLAFRSSYEQYF	TGTGCCAGCAGCTTAGCGTTTCGGAGCTCCTACGAGCAGTACTTC
-	-	TRBJ1-5	TRBV7-9	CASSLGRDQPQHF	TGTGCCAGCAGCTTGGGCAGGGATCAGCCCCAGCATTTT
-	-	TRBJ1-1	TRBV10-1	CASSNLRTDNTEAFF	TGCGCCAGCAGTAACCTGCGGACAGATAACACTGAAGCTTTCTTT
-	-	TRBJ2-7	TRBV3-1/TRBV3-2	CASSQGGRTVYEQYF	TGTGCCAGCAGCCAGGGGGGTAGGACGGTCTACGAGCAGTACTTC
TRBD2	-	TRBJ2-3	TRBV6-4	CASSESGGADTQYF	TGTGCCAGCAGTGAAAGCGGGGGGGCAGATACGCAGTATTTT
TRBD2	many	TRBJ2-1	TRBV30	CAWSGIAGVVVNEQFF	TGTGCCTGGAGTGGAATAGCGGGGGTCGTCGTGAATGAGCAGTTCTTC
TRBD1	many	TRBJ2-7	TRBV14	CASSRGTGGSYEQYF	TGTGCCAGCAGCCGAGGGACAGGGGGCTCCTACGAGCAGTACTTC
TRBD1	-	TRBJ2-4	TRBV7-2	CASSQRTGDFQNIQYF	TGTGCCAGCAGCCAGAGGACAGGAGATTTTCAAAACATTCAGTACTTC